This T cell receptor beta chain was captured in a study of OX40 agonist ivuxolimab in advanced cancers. Sequencing used immunoSEQ multiplex PCR; TCRdb keeps in-frame clones, though not all of them. Of about 27,000 clones listed, 85% to 90% are singletons. The starting material was CD4+ or CD8+ T cells sorted from blood, obtained in a trial of the OX40 agonist ivuxolimab. This TCR was recovered from an adult with an advanced solid tumor such as melanoma, head and neck, liver or kidney cancer.

The CDR3 here is CASSYLSTSEQYF. CDR3 nucleotides: TGTGCCAGCAGTTACCTGTCTACCAGCGAGCAGTACTTC. The V gene is TRBV6-5, the J gene TRBJ2-7; D ambiguous. This CDR3 has 13 amino acids. The V end was cut by 2 bases, the J end by 6 bases, with 11 bases between. Germline V gene sequence: CDR1 MNHEY, CDR2 SVGAGI.